The source of this TCR beta chain is a study of blood T cell repertoires in COVID-19. The overall study: Researchers got acute and convalescent COVID-19 samples from the United States, Italy and Spain. PBMCs, B-cell-depleted T cells, or T cells were the source of the cDNA or gDNA that made up the material.

Recruited during active infection, patients (from Seattle) were subsequently followed longitudinally. CDR3 length: 14 residues. The germline gives CDR1 LGHDT, CDR2 YNNKEL (reference sequence). J was trimmed by 7 bases and V by 6 bases; bases with no gene match: 11. Authors' analysis steps: From reference gene primer amplification, estimates of nucleated cell counts were derived. Assay used: immunoSEQ multiplex PCR; TCRdb lists only in-frame clones, some missing. V, J and clone size are those of that table, while D and trimming were read from the DNA. The data contain about 170,000 clones, approximately 85% of them seen just once; the ten biggest clones take up less than 8%.

Sequenced sample: peripheral blood. The receptor was isolated from a man older than 75 with COVID-19, enrolled during active disease. This chain uses TRBV3-1 (or the pseudogene TRBV3-2) with TRBJ1-2; 7 positions agree with TRBD1. CDR3 in DNA: TGTGCCAGCAGTCAGCTCGACAGGGATGGTGGCTACACCTTC. Translating it yields CASSQLDRDGGYTF.